The 9 T cell receptor beta chains given below trace back to one sample, sequenced in a study of cytomegalovirus exposure and HLA in healthy donors. PCR used 60 Vbeta primers and 13 Jbeta primers. Sequencing was performed with immunoSEQ multiplex PCR; in TCRdb, only in-frame clones are kept and a portion is missing. Among nearly 110,000 clones listed, 65% to 85% were seen once. Sequencing was performed on PBMCs. The receptors were sampled from a man younger than 30 in good health and CMV-seronegative.

The chain has TRBV4-3 and TRBJ2-3; TRBD2 is a possible D gene (5 bases). In germline, CDR1 is LGHNA, CDR2 YSLEER. Trimming left V 0 bases short and J 6 bases short, with 10 bases between. The CDR3 is made up of 14 amino acids. The DNA of the CDR3 is TGCGCCAGCAGCCAAGATTCGGGGTGGGATACGCAGTATTTT. It translates to CASSQDSGWDTQYF.

The rearrangement joins TRBV5-1 to TRBJ1-1, with unresolved D. V lost 3 bases and J 1 base, leaving 13 bases between the germline ends. CDR3 size: 15 residues. Germline CDR1 reads SGHRS; CDR2 reads YFSETQ. CDR3 sequence reads: CASSSSTAGNTEAFF. CDR3 sequence (DNA): TGCGCCAGCAGCTCCTCGACCGCGGGGAACACTGAAGCTTTCTTT.

The J gene is TRBJ2-1, the V gene TRBV28, with a possible D match to TRBD1 (5 bases). Germline lookup yields CDR1 MDHEN and CDR2 SYDVKM. The ends were cut back, 5 bases at V and 4 bases at J, with 9 bases in the middle. The CDR3 consists of 13 residues. CDR3 in amino acids: CASSPQGYNEQFF. The CDR3 region has the DNA TGTGCCAGCAGTCCGCAGGGATACAATGAGCAGTTCTTC.

V is TRBV6-6 and J is TRBJ2-5, with D possibly being TRBD2 (5 bases). The CDR3 contains 14 residues. CDR1 MNHNY and CDR2 SVGAGI come from the germline V gene (reference sequence). With 2 bases removed from V and 0 bases from J, the gap between germline ends came to 7 bases. The CDR3 nucleotides read TGTGCCAGCAGTTACGAGCGGTACCAAGAGACCCAGTACTTC. Translation gives CASSYERYQETQYF.

The chain combines TRBV28 with TRBJ2-2; D is possibly TRBD2 (7 bases). The CDR3 is made up of 14 amino acids. The V and J ends lost 7 bases and 5 bases respectively, with 14 bases between them. Looked up from germline, CDR1 is MDHEN and CDR2 is SYDVKM. CDR3 bases: TGTGCCAGCATTGAGGGGGGGGCAACCGGGGAGCTGTTTTTT. Its protein is CASIEGGATGELFF.

On this clone itself: Sequence at one end of the junction differs from germline and may be a read error. This same CDR3 is encoded by further DNA sequences in the sample. CDR3 loop: CASSLASGNTIYF. CDR3 nucleotide sequence: TGTGCCAGCAGCCTAGCCTCTGGGAACACCATATATTTT. The chain couples TRBV5-4 to TRBJ1-3, with D unclear. This CDR3 comprises 13 residues. Germline V CDR1 and CDR2: SGHNT, YYREEE (reference sequence).

The chain recombines TRBV9 with TRBJ2-3; tentatively, D is TRBD1 (5 bases). Trimming shortened V by 2 bases and J by 1 base, and 14 bases separated the two germline ends. From germline, CDR1 is SGDLS and CDR2 YYNGEE. The CDR3 consists of 16 residues. The DNA of the CDR3 is TGTGCCAGCAGCGTTTTCCAGGGTGGGGGCACAGATACGCAGTATTTT. It translates to CASSVFQGGGTDTQYF.

This chain connects TRBV14 to TRBJ2-5; TRBD1 might be the D (6 bases). Germline V gene data show CDR1 as SGHDN and CDR2 as FVKESK. The CDR3 loop spans 16 amino acids. V was trimmed by 2 bases and J by 5 bases, leaving 18 bases between them. This CDR3 reads CASSQRVGGPRETQYF. The CDR3 DNA follows: TGTGCCAGCAGCCAACGGGTAGGGGGACCCCGGGAGACCCAGTACTTC.

The V and J genes are TRBV9 and TRBJ1-2, with no clear D. From germline, CDR1 is SGDLS and CDR2 YYNGEE. Trimming shortened V by 0 bases and J by 7 bases, and 10 bases separated the two germline ends. The CDR3 loop spans 13 amino acids. Here the CDR3 DNA reads TGTGCCAGCAGCGTAGGTCCTGCAGGTGGCTACACCTTC. It is translated as CASSVGPAGGYTF.